Each of the 8 T cell receptor beta chains below was sequenced from the same sample in a study of PD-1 blockade in mismatch repair-deficient tumors. The table came from immunoSEQ multiplex PCR; TCRdb's copy has only in-frame clones and leaves some out. The table lists over 100,000 clones, more than 60% of them singletons, with 4% to 6% in the top ten. The source was peripheral blood, collected approximately 14 months after starting pembrolizumab. The receptor source for this set is an adult with mismatch repair-deficient cancer.

J is TRBJ2-1 and V is TRBV7-8; 8 nucleotides agree with TRBD2. From germline, CDR1 is SGHVS and CDR2 FQNEAQ. This CDR3 is built from 15 residues. The V gene end was trimmed by 1 base and the J gene end by 3 bases; junction bases not matched to a gene: 2. The CDR3 loop is CASSLDSGDYNEQFF. The CDR3 nucleotides read TGTGCCAGCAGCTTAGATAGCGGGGACTACAATGAGCAGTTCTTC.

This rearrangement joins TRBV25-1 to TRBJ2-7; TRBD2 agrees at 7 bases. Germline V CDR1 and CDR2: MGHDK, SYGVNS. The CDR3 sequence is 14 residues long. Trimming removed 8 bases from V and 4 bases from J; junction bases left unmatched: 11. CDR3 loop: CASQREGGIYEQYF. The DNA for the CDR3 is TGTGCCAGCCAACGCGAGGGAGGGATTTACGAGCAGTACTTC.

This chain uses TRBV5-6 with TRBJ1-1, with a tentative D call TRBD1 (5 bases). The CDR3 has 14 amino acids. Trimming took off 2 bases at V and 5 bases at J, with 13 bases between the two ends. CDR1 is SGHDT and CDR2 is YYEEEE in the germline V gene. CDR3 sequence reads: CASSFGQDGTEAFF. The CDR3 DNA reads as TGTGCCAGCAGCTTCGGACAAGATGGTACTGAAGCTTTCTTT.

The chain couples TRBV14 to TRBJ2-5; tentatively, D is TRBD2 (5 bases). Germline assignment: CDR1 SGHDN and CDR2 FVKESK. Trimming took off 6 bases at V and 7 bases at J, with 12 bases between the two ends. There are 12 residues in the CDR3. CDR3 amino acids: CASRGEVATQYF. The CDR3 coding sequence is TGTGCCAGCAGGGGAGAGGTTGCGACCCAGTACTTC.

The CDR3 here is CASSWAGQVYNEQFF. Written as DNA, the CDR3 is TGTGCCAGCAGCTGGGCGGGACAGGTATACAATGAGCAGTTCTTC. V gene TRBV5-8 combines with J gene TRBJ2-1, with 8 bases matching TRBD1. There are 15 residues in the CDR3. Germline trimming cut 3 bases from V and 4 bases from J; bases unmatched to any gene: 6. Germline CDR1 reads SGHTS; CDR2 reads YDEGEE.

The chain couples TRBV9 to TRBJ1-2; maybe TRBD1 (5 bases). Germline assignment: CDR1 SGDLS and CDR2 YYNGEE. The CDR3 has 14 amino acids. Trimming left V 0 bases short and J 7 bases short, with 13 bases between. The CDR3, as DNA: TGTGCCAGCAGCGTAGCTAGGGGTGGGTCTGGCTACACCTTC. Protein product: CASSVARGGSGYTF.

The chain carries TRBV4-1 and TRBJ2-7, with unresolved D. This CDR3 has 15 amino acids. Trimming stripped 1 base from V and 0 bases from J, with 10 bases between. Germline V gene sequence: CDR1 MGHRA, CDR2 YSYEKL. CDR3 loop: CASSQVAQNSYEQYF. The CDR3 DNA sequence: TGCGCCAGCAGCCAAGTGGCACAGAACTCCTACGAGCAGTACTTC.

The rearrangement uses TRBV6-5 and TRBJ1-5, with TRBD1 matching over 9 bases. Trimming took 5 bases from V and 3 from J; bases not matched to a gene: 5. Germline values: CDR1 MNHEY, CDR2 SVGAGI. This CDR3 has 15 amino acids. The CDR3 is CASSAGQGSNQPQHF. DNA for the CDR3: TGTGCCAGCAGTGCGGGACAGGGATCCAATCAGCCCCAGCATTTT.